Listed here are 11 T cell receptor beta chains from one sample, sequenced in a study of T cell responses to AZD1222 COVID-19 vaccine. This table comes from immunoSEQ multiplex PCR, and its TCRdb copy is limited to in-frame clones, with some not included. In the table there are more than 75,000 clones, 80% to 90% of which are singletons. The sequencing here drew on peripheral blood, taken on day 0 of AZD1222 vaccination. The receptors here all came from an adult in good health.

The gene calls are TRBV6-5 and TRBJ2-5; 10 bases map to TRBD2. Germline CDR1 is MNHEY and CDR2 is SVGAGI. Trimming took 4 bases from V and 5 from J; bases not matched to a gene: 4. This CDR3 has 14 amino acids. The CDR3 DNA sequence: TGTGCCAGCAGTTCTGGAGCGGGGGGGGAGACCCAGTACTTC. Translated: CASSSGAGGETQYF.

The gene calls are TRBV7-3 and TRBJ2-5, with 8 bases fitting TRBD1. Losses at the gene ends were 6 bases for V and 1 base for J; bases not matched to a gene: 4. The germline V gene has CDR1 SGHTA and CDR2 FQGTGA. This CDR3 region has 14 residues. The CDR3 DNA follows: TGTGCCAGCAGTCCCGGACAGGGCCAAGAGACCCAGTACTTC. Its translation: CASSPGQGQETQYF. Full variable domain (rest looked up from reference TRBV7-3 and TRBJ2-5): GAGVSQTPSNKVTEKGKYVELRCDPISGHTALYWYRQSLGQGPEFLIYFQGTGAADDSGLPNDRFFAVRPEGSVSTLKIQRTERGDSAVYLCASSPGQGQETQYFGPGTRLLVL.

This sequence joins TRBV10-3 and TRBJ1-6, with D tentatively TRBD1 (6 bases). The germline V gene encodes CDR1 ENHRY and CDR2 SYGVKD. V dropped 2 bases and J dropped 0 bases, with 8 bases sitting between them. CDR3 length: 16 amino acids. Written as DNA, the CDR3 is TGTGCCATCAGTGAGCAGGGGAGCTCCTATAATTCACCCCTCCACTTT. It encodes CAISEQGSSYNSPLHF.

This chain joins TRBV7-2 and TRBJ2-7, with D uncertain. The V end lost 0 bases, the J end lost 0 bases, and 3 bases lay between the germline ends. The CDR3 covers 13 residues. Per germline, CDR1 SGHTA and CDR2 FQGNSA. The CDR3 region is CASSLADSYEQYF. In DNA form, the CDR3 reads TGTGCCAGCAGCTTAGCGGACTCCTACGAGCAGTACTTC.

This clone appeared once. The chain joins TRBV6-5 to TRBJ2-5; D may be TRBD1 (7 bases). This CDR3 has 13 residues. Germline CDR1 MNHEY, CDR2 SVGAGI. The V end was cut by 6 bases, the J end by 5 bases, with 13 bases between. CDR3 DNA: TGTGCCAGCAGCCCGACAGGGAGGGAGACCCAGTACTTC. This gives the protein CASSPTGRETQYF.

The chain uses TRBV24-1 and TRBJ2-1; 9 bases map to TRBD1. The CDR3 is made up of 18 amino acids. Germline CDR1 is KGHDR and CDR2 is SFDVKD. The V gene end was trimmed by 4 bases and the J gene end by 3 bases; junction bases not matched to a gene: 12. The CDR3 loop reads CATSDPLPTGGGYNEQFF. The CDR3 coding sequence is TGTGCCACCAGTGACCCCTTACCTACAGGGGGCGGCTACAATGAGCAGTTCTTC.

The V gene is TRBV18, the J gene TRBJ1-5, with D maybe TRBD1 (5 bases). The CDR3 sequence is 15 residues long. In germline, CDR1 is KGHSH, CDR2 LQKENI. Trimming shortened V by 3 bases and J by 4 bases, and 13 bases separated the two germline ends. The CDR3 loop reads CASSPGGRGNQPQHF. DNA for the CDR3: TGTGCCAGCTCACCCGGGGGGAGGGGAAATCAGCCCCAGCATTTT.

The chain employs TRBV11-2 and TRBJ2-1; D gene uncertain. V gave up 1 base and J gave up 5 bases, with 18 bases separating them. This CDR3 region has 17 residues. The germline gives CDR1 SGHAT, CDR2 FQNNGV. The CDR3 DNA is TGTGCCAGCAGCTTAGTGGCTACCCGCGGCGCACACAATGAGCAGTTCTTC. It is translated as CASSLVATRGAHNEQFF.

This chain uses TRBV3-1 (or the pseudogene TRBV3-2) with TRBJ2-5; D not resolved. CDR1 is LGHDT, CDR2 YNNKEL, per germline (reference sequence). The CDR3 covers 14 residues. The V gene lost 0 bases and the J gene lost 5 bases, with 10 bases spanning the gap. The CDR3: CASSQEPTRETQYF. The CDR3 DNA sequence: TGTGCCAGCAGCCAAGAGCCCACCCGGGAGACCCAGTACTTC.

The chain links TRBV7-3 to TRBJ1-1; a possible D gene is TRBD1 (5 bases). The CDR3 covers 13 residues. Trimming shortened V by 1 base and J by 11 bases, and 14 bases separated the two germline ends. CDR1 and CDR2 from the germline V gene are SGHTA and FQGTGA. For the CDR3, the DNA is TGTGCCAGCAGCTTAATGAAGGGGCGCGGGGCTTTCTTT. Translating it yields CASSLMKGRGAFF.

The chain has TRBV7-6 and TRBJ2-5; D is uncertain. CDR3 length: 14 residues. Trimming removed 1 base from V and 3 bases from J, with 9 bases in between. CDR1 is SGHVS, CDR2 FNYEAQ, per germline. The CDR3 DNA sequence: TGTGCCAGCAGCTTAGGTCTTGGAAAAGAGACCCAGTACTTC. Its protein is CASSLGLGKETQYF.